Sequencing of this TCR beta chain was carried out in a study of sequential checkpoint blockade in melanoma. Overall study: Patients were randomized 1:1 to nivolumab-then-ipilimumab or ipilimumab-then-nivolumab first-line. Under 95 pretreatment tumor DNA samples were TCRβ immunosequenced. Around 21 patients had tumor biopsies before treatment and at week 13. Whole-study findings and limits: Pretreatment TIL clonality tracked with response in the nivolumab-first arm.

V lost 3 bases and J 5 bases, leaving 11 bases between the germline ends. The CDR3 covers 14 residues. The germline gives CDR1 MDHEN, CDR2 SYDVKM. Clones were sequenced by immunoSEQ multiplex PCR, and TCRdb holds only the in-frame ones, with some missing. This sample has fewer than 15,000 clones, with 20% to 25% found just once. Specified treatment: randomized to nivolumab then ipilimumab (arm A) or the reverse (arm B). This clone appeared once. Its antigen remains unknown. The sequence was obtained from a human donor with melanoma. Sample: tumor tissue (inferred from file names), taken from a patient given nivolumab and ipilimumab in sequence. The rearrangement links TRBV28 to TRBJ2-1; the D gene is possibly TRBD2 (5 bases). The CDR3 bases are TGTGCCAGCAGTTTGTTCGGACTCAACAATGAGCAGTTCTTC. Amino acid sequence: CASSLFGLNNEQFF.